This T cell receptor (beta chain) was sequenced during a study of OX40 agonist ivuxolimab in advanced cancers. Turning to the study itself: Three patients, one with hepatocellular carcinoma and two with cutaneous melanoma, achieved partial responses.

The data were produced by immunoSEQ multiplex PCR, yet TCRdb's version contains in-frame clones alone and is incomplete. Of some 100,000 clones listed, 90% were seen once; the top ten hold more than 0.25%. There are a few counts of this clone. The TCR comes from an adult with an advanced solid tumor such as melanoma, head and neck, liver or kidney cancer. Specimen: CD4+ or CD8+ T cells sorted from blood, collected in a trial of the OX40 agonist ivuxolimab.

The CDR3 nucleotides read TGTGCCAGCAGCCCCCTCCTTGGGACCCAGTACTTC. Residues: CASSPLLGTQYF. The chain combines TRBV28 with TRBJ2-5; D is unclear. This CDR3 is built from 12 residues. The V gene lost 6 bases and the J gene lost 7 bases, with 12 bases spanning the gap. In germline, CDR1 is MDHEN, CDR2 SYDVKM.